Reported below is one TCR beta chain. This clonotype turned up a few times. Its antigen is unknown. No per-base quality is available; no much larger clone lies one base away. The sample's time point label is to be understood as: before S. Paratyphi A challenge (baseline). In over 5 volunteers who developed enteric fever after controlled oral challenge with live Salmonella Paratyphi A, circulating MAIT cell TCRbeta repertoires were profiled over time. Each diagnosed volunteer contributed MAIT cell samples at pre-infection, mid-infection and post-infection timepoints. Enteric fever was diagnosed on the basis of Paratyphi A bacteremia and/or persistent fever above 38 degrees C lasting more than 12 hours. Diagnosis of infection in challenged volunteers occurred between day 4 and day 7 after challenge. For RNA extraction, between roughly 4,500 and 11,000 MAIT cells per sample were sorted directly into RNAqueous-Micro lysis buffer. Lymphoprep gradient centrifugation was used to isolate peripheral blood mononuclear cells from blood samples and leukocyte cones. Cell sorting used a BD FACSAria Fusion or BD FACSAria III sorter.

The library was prepared using 5' RACE. TCRbeta was amplified by two rounds of PCR with Phusion High-Fidelity polymerase, and sample-specific barcodes were added in the primers. TCRbeta libraries were generated by template-switch cDNA synthesis with SMARTScribe reverse transcriptase and a TRBC-specific primer. The barcoded samples were pooled and then prepared using the NEBNext Ultra DNA Library Prep Kit for Illumina. The libraries were sequenced on an Illumina MiSeq using the MiSeq reagent kit v2, 300 cycles. Under the source paper's analysis protocol: Jemultiplexer demultiplexed the reads by barcode, and MiTCR with default parameters aligned the reads. VDJtools filtered out non-functional sequences; clonotypes were defined by amino acid sequence, with frequencies based on assigned sequence reads. Clonal space homeostasis binned clonotypes by frequency as over-represented (0.05-1), large, medium and small. Clones were called with MiXCR by TCRdb after fastp trimmed the public reads at Q25, and only in-frame beta chains were retained. Under each unique CDR3 protein, matching rows form one entry showing the most common genes and DNA. It is TCRdb's table, rather than the study itself, that gives the V and J calls and clone size. Within this sample are some 700 distinct CDR3 sequences, with approximately 31% of them counted one time only. Around 24% of the sample is held by the ten biggest clonotypes.

The entry originates in a study of MAIT cells during Salmonella Paratyphi A infection (dated by TCRdb to the late 2010s). For context, the study as a whole: Adult volunteers aged 18 to 60 ingested a single dose of 1-5x10^3 CFU of S. Paratyphi A strain NVGH308. Ciprofloxacin 500 mg twice daily for 14 days, starting at diagnosis, was given to diagnosed volunteers.

Beyond this particular receptor, the publication reports: The availability of volunteer samples limited the sample sizes, but these sizes were considered adequate to detect differences between groups. Diagnosed volunteers showed more expansion or contraction among top five MAIT clonotypes than healthy controls (around 0.57 versus 0.12), suggesting infection-driven repertoire reshaping. A significant decrease in the space occupied by over-represented MAIT clonotypes was found from baseline to mid-infection (around 0.15 to 0.10), whereas no significant post-infection difference was found.

The input for sequencing was MAIT cells from blood, taken at the first sampling point of the challenge study. The TCR sequence derives from a person aged 18 to 75 who was deliberately infected with Salmonella Paratyphi A in a paratyphoid fever challenge study.

The CDR3 protein sequence reads: CASSQELVTSGRAYEQYF. The nucleotide sequence reads TGTGCCAGCAGCCAAGAGTTGGTGACTAGCGGGAGGGCCTACGAGCAGTACTTC. Here the chain combines TRBV4-2 and TRBJ2-7; 14 junctional bases match TRBD2. CDR1 and CDR2 are read off the germline V gene as LGHNA and YNFKEQ. From the cysteine up to the phenylalanine, the CDR3 has a length of 18 residues. The retained sequence is limited to the CDR3, 54 bases, with the frame set at the first base. For this chain, trimming is 0 bases at the V end and 2 bases at the J end, and the number of junction bases without a gene match is 6.